The sample holds a few counts of the clone carrying this T cell receptor beta chain. The target antigen is unknown. This entry belongs to a study of read filtering for tumor transcriptome and immune sequencing. The library was built from around 0.4 ug RNA with molecular barcoded adaptors for alpha/delta and beta/gamma chains. TCRdb used MiXCR to reprocess the reads, holding one entry per CDR3 protein. Among some 6,100 distinct CDR3 sequences listed, around 24% were seen once. Study results and limitations: Approximately 80% of IR-seq clonotypes had one read, totaling about 3.5% of reads; RNA-seq: around 70% and 40%.

V dropped 3 bases and J dropped 4 bases, with 10 bases sitting between them. Per germline, CDR1 ENHRY and CDR2 SYGVKD. CDR3 size: 14 residues. The sequenced sample consisted of a population of CD138-negative cells sorted from bone marrow. This rearrangement joins TRBV10-3 to TRBJ1-5; possible D gene TRBD1, 5 bases. The receptor comes from a donor aged 40 or older with multiple myeloma. CDR3 DNA: TGTGCCATCAGTGACGGGGGTGGAAATCAGCCCCAGCATTTT. It yields the protein CAISDGGGNQPQHF.